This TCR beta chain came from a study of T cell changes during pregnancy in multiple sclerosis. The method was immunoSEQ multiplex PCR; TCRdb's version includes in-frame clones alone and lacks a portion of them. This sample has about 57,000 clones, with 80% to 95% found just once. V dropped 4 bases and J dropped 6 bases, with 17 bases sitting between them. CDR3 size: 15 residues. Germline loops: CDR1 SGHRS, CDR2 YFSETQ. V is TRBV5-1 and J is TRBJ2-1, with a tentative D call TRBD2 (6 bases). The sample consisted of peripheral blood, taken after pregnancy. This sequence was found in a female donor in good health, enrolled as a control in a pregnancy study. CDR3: CASSPLGRASNEQFF. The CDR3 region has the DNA TGCGCCAGCAGCCCACTCGGGAGAGCTAGCAATGAGCAGTTCTTC.